These 30 T cell receptor beta chains share one sample of origin, sequenced in a study of shared clonotypes between healthy human individuals. Only CD45RO-negative cells positively selected for CCR7 counted as naive CD8 cells, so terminally differentiated effector memory CD45RA+ cells were excluded. TCRdb's table, derived via immunoSEQ multiplex PCR, lists solely in-frame clones and lacks some. The table has 2 million to 2.5 million clones, around 93% seen once. The sequenced sample was naive CD8+ T cells from PBMCs. These receptor sequences come from a man younger than 35 in good health. Some clones in this sample may be carry-over from other donors' samples.

The chain carries TRBV28 and TRBJ2-3; 8 nucleotides line up with TRBD2. CDR1 and CDR2 from the germline V gene are MDHEN and SYDVKM. CDR3 size: 17 residues. Losses at the gene ends were 2 bases for V and 3 bases for J; bases not matched to a gene: 10. The CDR3 bases are TGTGCCAGCAGTTTACCTAGCGGGCCCAACGGGACAGATACGCAGTATTTT. Amino acids: CASSLPSGPNGTDTQYF.

This chain uses TRBV7-9 with TRBJ2-1; 7 bases map to TRBD2. The CDR3 spans 15 residues. J gave up 6 bases and V 8 bases, and 13 bases lay outside the gene matches. Germline V gives CDR1 SEHNR, CDR2 FQNEAQ (reference sequence). CDR3 sequence reads: CASSPGLADLNEQFF. CDR3 DNA: TGTGCCAGCTCCCCGGGGCTAGCGGACCTCAATGAGCAGTTCTTC.

The V gene is TRBV5-1, the J gene TRBJ2-7; tentatively, D is TRBD2 (6 bases). The CDR3 covers 16 residues. Germline V gene lookup returns CDR1 SGHRS and CDR2 YFSETQ. V dropped 1 base and J dropped 1 base, with 15 bases sitting between them. Written as DNA, the CDR3 is TGCGCCAGCAGCTTGTTGGAGGGGATGAAGTCCTACGAGCAGTACTTC. Its translation is CASSLLEGMKSYEQYF.

This clone was counted a single time. The chain recombines TRBV10-3 with TRBJ1-1; TRBD1 matches at 8 bases. The CDR3 is 14 residues long. The V segment lost 6 bases and the J segment 4 bases; nucleotides outside the gene matches: 7. Germline V lookup: CDR1 ENHRY, CDR2 SYGVKD. The DNA of the CDR3 is TGTGCCATCAGGCCCTCCGACAGGGGCACTGAAGCTTTCTTT. The encoded protein is CAIRPSDRGTEAFF.

The chain has TRBV11-2 and TRBJ2-5, with unresolved D. Germline values: CDR1 SGHAT, CDR2 FQNNGV. The CDR3 extends over 12 amino acids. With 5 bases removed from V and 4 bases from J, the gap between germline ends came to 8 bases. The CDR3 reads CASSHRRETQYF. The DNA for the CDR3 is TGTGCCAGCAGCCACAGAAGAGAGACCCAGTACTTC. The whole variable domain, filled in from reference TRBV11-2 and TRBJ2-5, reads EAGVAQSPRYKIIEKRQSVAFWCNPISGHATLYWYQQILGQGPKLLIQFQNNGVVDDSQLPKDRFSAERLKGVDSTLKIQPAKLEDSAVYLCASSHRRETQYFGPGTRLLVL.

The chain joins TRBV6-7 to TRBJ2-2; TRBD2 agrees at 7 bases. TRBV6-7 is labeled an ORF, and its function is uncertain. This CDR3 is 20 amino acids long. V lost 0 bases and J lost 2; bases outside the gene matches: 15. The CDR3 bases are TGTGCCAGCAGTTACTCGATCAGGTCCACCCGGGAGGAAAACACCGGGGAGCTGTTTTTT. Amino acid sequence: CASSYSIRSTREENTGELFF.

A note on this clone: Other DNA sequences in the same sample also yield this CDR3. This sequence joins TRBV27 and TRBJ2-1, with D perhaps TRBD1 (6 bases). The CDR3 loop spans 15 amino acids. CDR1 is MNHEY and CDR2 is SMNVEV in the germline V gene (reference sequence). V was cut by 2 bases and J by 2 bases, with 10 bases left in between. The CDR3 sequence is CASSLTPGAYNEQFF. The CDR3 DNA follows: TGTGCCAGCAGTTTAACACCAGGGGCCTACAATGAGCAGTTCTTC.

J is TRBJ1-1 and V is TRBV6-5; TRBD1 aligns across 8 bases. CDR1 and CDR2 (germline): MNHEY, SVGAGI. The ends lost 4 bases at V and 2 bases at J; junction bases unmatched: 6. The CDR3 has 15 residues. The CDR3 spells CASSLTGADNTEAFF. The CDR3 coding sequence is TGTGCCAGCAGTTTGACAGGGGCCGATAACACTGAAGCTTTCTTT.

The rearrangement uses TRBV9 and TRBJ2-2; D may correspond to TRBD1 or TRBD2 (6 bases each). Trimming took off 0 bases at V and 5 bases at J, with 17 bases between the two ends. The germline V gene encodes CDR1 SGDLS and CDR2 YYNGEE. The CDR3 loop spans 17 amino acids. As DNA, the CDR3 is TGTGCCAGCAGCGTAGGTGCCCGTGGAGGGGGTACCGGGGAGCTGTTTTTT. This translates into CASSVGARGGGTGELFF.

The chain combines TRBV27 with TRBJ2-7, with TRBD1 matching over 10 bases. V dropped 7 bases and J dropped 7; count of bases not matched to a gene: 10. The CDR3 covers 14 residues. Germline V gives CDR1 MNHEY, CDR2 SMNVEV (reference sequence). The CDR3 DNA sequence: TGTGCCAGCACCGGGACAGGGGCTCTTAGGGAGCAGTACTTC. It translates to CASTGTGALREQYF.

In its sample, this clone was seen once. The chain links TRBV7-3 to TRBJ2-1, with 14 positions matching TRBD2. The V segment lost 5 bases and the J segment 8 bases; nucleotides outside the gene matches: 8. Germline V lookup: CDR1 SGHTA, CDR2 FQGTGA. CDR3 length: 16 amino acids. The CDR3, as DNA: TGTGCCAGCAGCGTCGGACTAGCGGGAGGTAGGGATGAGCAGTTCTTC. Its translation is CASSVGLAGGRDEQFF. The variable domain in full, with the rest retrieved from reference TRBV7-3 and TRBJ2-1, is GAGVSQTPSNKVTEKGKYVELRCDPISGHTALYWYRQSLGQGPEFLIYFQGTGAADDSGLPNDRFFAVRPEGSVSTLKIQRTERGDSAVYLCASSVGLAGGRDEQFFGPGTRLTVL.

The CDR3 protein is CASSPDRLGGISTDTQYF. CDR3 nucleotide sequence: TGTGCCAGCTCACCAGATCGATTGGGCGGAATCAGCACAGATACGCAGTATTTT. This sequence joins TRBV18 and TRBJ2-3; D uncertain. V lost 2 bases, J lost 0 bases, and 18 bases lay in between. Per germline, CDR1 KGHSH and CDR2 LQKENI. The CDR3 has 18 amino acids. Drawing the rest from reference TRBV18 and TRBJ2-3, the complete variable domain is NAGVMQNPRHLVRRRGQEARLRCSPMKGHSHVYWYRQLPEEGLKFMVYLQKENIIDESGMPKERFSAEFPKEGPSILRIQQVVRGDSAAYFCASSPDRLGGISTDTQYFGPGTRLTVL.

Of note for this clone: The sample holds other DNA sequences that translate to the same CDR3. This chain links TRBV9 with TRBJ2-1; tentative D call: TRBD1 (6 bases). CDR1 and CDR2 (germline): SGDLS, YYNGEE. CDR3 length equals 15 residues. V lost 0 bases, J lost 6 bases, and 13 bases lay in between. The CDR3 bases are TGTGCCAGCAGCGTAGGAGGGGGATCGGGCAATGAGCAGTTCTTC. Translating it yields CASSVGGGSGNEQFF.

The genes are TRBV27 and TRBJ2-7; D is unclear. V was shortened by 8 bases and J by 6 bases, with 11 bases between the two germline ends. In germline, CDR1 is MNHEY, CDR2 SMNVEV (reference sequence). The CDR3 consists of 11 residues. The DNA for the CDR3 is TGTGCCAGCGGGCTAGTCGCCGAGCAGTACTTC. Protein sequence: CASGLVAEQYF.

The chain has TRBV13 and TRBJ2-2, with D uncertain. This CDR3 has 16 residues. V dropped 3 bases and J dropped 0 bases, with 11 bases sitting between them. From germline, CDR1 is PRHDT and CDR2 FYEKMQ (reference sequence). The CDR3 DNA reads as TGTGCCAGCAGCTTTAACTGGGCTACGAACACCGGGGAGCTGTTTTTT. Translating gives CASSFNWATNTGELFF.

This clone was seen a single time. Sequence at one end of the junction differs from germline and may be a read error. The genes are TRBV2 and TRBJ2-3, with a weak D call TRBD2 (5 bases). Germline-derived CDR1 and CDR2 are SNHLY and FYNNEI. The length of the CDR3 is 15 residues. This CDR3 reads CASSEGLTDTDTQYF. The CDR3 DNA follows: TGTGCCAGCAGCGAAGGACTGACCGACACAGATACGCAGTATTTT.

The genes are TRBV11-2 and TRBJ2-1, with a tentative D call TRBD1 (5 bases). Germline CDR1 is SGHAT and CDR2 is FQNNGV. The germline V and J ends were trimmed by 5 bases and 2 bases, with 19 bases remaining between them. This CDR3 has 17 amino acids. Here the CDR3 DNA reads TGTGCCAGCAGCCCCTGGGCTCGGGCAGGGACCTACAATGAGCAGTTCTTC. Its translation: CASSPWARAGTYNEQFF. The full variable domain, with the rest looked up from reference TRBV11-2 and TRBJ2-1, is EAGVAQSPRYKIIEKRQSVAFWCNPISGHATLYWYQQILGQGPKLLIQFQNNGVVDDSQLPKDRFSAERLKGVDSTLKIQPAKLEDSAVYLCASSPWARAGTYNEQFFGPGTRLTVL.

Concerning this clone: Other DNA sequences in the sample encode the same CDR3. The gene calls are TRBV4-1 and TRBJ2-7, with 7 bases matching TRBD1. The J segment lost 2 bases and the V segment lost 3 bases, leaving 4 bases of the junction unmatched. Germline V lookup: CDR1 MGHRA, CDR2 YSYEKL. This CDR3 is built from 14 residues. CDR3 nucleotides: TGCGCCAGCAGCCAGAGACAGGGACCCTACGAGCAGTACTTC. Translated, it gives CASSQRQGPYEQYF.

DNA of the CDR3: TGTGCCAGCAGCGGGGGAAGGTATGAGCAGTTCTTC. Translation: CASSGGRYEQFF. The V and J genes are TRBV7-9 and TRBJ2-1; D may match TRBD1 or TRBD2 (5 bases each). This CDR3 comprises 12 residues. V lost 5 bases, J lost 8 bases, and 10 bases lay in between. Germline CDR1 and CDR2: SEHNR and FQNEAQ (reference sequence).

This clone was seen once. V and J are TRBV13 and TRBJ1-2; D is ambiguous. Germline V gene data show CDR1 as PRHDT and CDR2 as FYEKMQ (reference sequence). This CDR3 has 15 residues. Trimming stripped 0 bases from V and 3 bases from J, with 11 bases between. The CDR3 DNA follows: TGTGCCAGCAGCTTAGGCCAGGACGACTACTATGGCTACACCTTC. Translated: CASSLGQDDYYGYTF.

The rearrangement uses TRBV6-5 and TRBJ2-2; D not certain. Germline V gene lookup returns CDR1 MNHEY and CDR2 SVGAGI. Trimming stripped 1 base from V and 13 bases from J, with 13 bases between. The CDR3 runs to 13 residues. CDR3 region: CASSYYFGRRLFF. The CDR3 coding sequence is TGTGCCAGCAGTTACTACTTCGGCCGGCGGCTGTTTTTT.

The chain recombines TRBV6-4 with TRBJ2-1, with 10 bases matching TRBD2. V lost 2 bases, J lost 4 bases, and 2 bases stayed unmatched. Germline CDR1 is MRHNA and CDR2 is SNTAGT. CDR3 length: 15 amino acids. CDR3 sequence reads: CASSDRAGGYNEQFF. The DNA for the CDR3 is TGTGCCAGCAGTGACCGAGCGGGAGGGTACAATGAGCAGTTCTTC.

The rearrangement joins TRBV10-3 to TRBJ1-1; 7 positions agree with TRBD1. CDR1 is ENHRY and CDR2 is SYGVKD in the germline V gene. V gave up 10 bases and J gave up 5 bases; unmatched junction bases: 13. The CDR3 is made up of 14 amino acids. This CDR3 is CATRFEGAGTEAFF. The CDR3 nucleotides read TGTGCCACCCGTTTTGAGGGGGCCGGGACTGAAGCTTTCTTT.

This sequence joins TRBV30 and TRBJ1-2; possibly TRBD1 for D (5 bases). Trimming cost V 5 bases and J 8 bases, with 15 bases left between them. There are 12 residues in the CDR3. CDR1 and CDR2 (germline): GTSNPN, SVGIG (reference sequence). CDR3: CAWDAGVGGYTF. The CDR3 DNA is TGTGCCTGGGACGCGGGGGTAGGAGGCTACACCTTC.

The V and J genes are TRBV11-2 and TRBJ2-3, with D perhaps assigned TRBD1 or TRBD2 (6 bases each). This CDR3 spans 15 amino acids. Germline V gene data show CDR1 as SGHAT and CDR2 as FQNNGV. Between the trimmed V and J ends, which lost 4 bases and 4 bases, there was a span of 15 bases. CDR3: CASSSEGGRADTQYF. The DNA of the CDR3 is TGTGCCAGCAGCTCGGAGGGGGGCCGGGCAGATACGCAGTATTTT.

The chain combines TRBV5-1 with TRBJ1-5, with D uncertain. The CDR3 loop spans 13 amino acids. Germline V CDR1 and CDR2: SGHRS, YFSETQ. The V end lost 3 bases, the J end lost 6 bases, and 10 bases lay between the germline ends. CDR3 in amino acids: CASSSGLGQPQHF. Written as DNA, the CDR3 is TGCGCCAGCAGCTCGGGGTTGGGTCAGCCCCAGCATTTT.

The chain carries TRBV11-3 and TRBJ1-3; D is ambiguous. Germline V lookup: CDR1 SGHNT, CDR2 YENEEA. The CDR3 length is 16 residues. Deletions cut 1 base from V and 2 bases from J, with 12 bases between. CDR3 DNA: TGTGCCAGCAGCTTAGCCGGAGAAGGGACTGGAAACACCATATATTTT. Encoded protein: CASSLAGEGTGNTIYF.

V and J are TRBV6-5 and TRBJ2-1, with D perhaps TRBD2 (6 bases). With 6 bases removed from V and 7 bases from J, the gap between germline ends came to 10 bases. There are 12 residues in the CDR3. CDR1 is MNHEY, CDR2 SVGAGI, per germline. CDR3 nucleotide sequence: TGTGCCAGCAGGTCGGCGGGGAATGAGCAGTTCTTC. Amino acid sequence: CASRSAGNEQFF.

The V call is TRBV7-9, the J call TRBJ1-5; D gene unclear. CDR1 SEHNR and CDR2 FQNEAQ come from the germline V gene (reference sequence). CDR3 length equals 15 residues. The V end lost 6 bases, the J end lost 2 bases, and 14 bases lay between the germline ends. In nucleotides, the CDR3 is TGTGCCAGCAGTTATGGCCCCTGGGGCAATCAGCCCCAGCATTTT. Protein: CASSYGPWGNQPQHF.

This sequence joins TRBV9 and TRBJ2-1, with 10 bases identical to TRBD2. Trimming cost V 0 bases and J 3 bases; bases outside gene matches: 3. CDR1 is SGDLS, CDR2 YYNGEE, per germline. This CDR3 spans 16 amino acids. The CDR3 DNA sequence: TGTGCCAGCAGCGTAGGCCAGCGGGAGGGCTACAATGAGCAGTTCTTC. Translated: CASSVGQREGYNEQFF.